What follows are 15 T cell receptor beta chains derived from one specimen sequenced in a study of blood T cells in healthy people across ages. Combining a sample-barcoded 5' primer with a J-beta primer mix, a second PCR ran for roughly 6 to 12 cycles. Each CDR3 protein is one row after TCRdb ran MiXCR on the 5' RACE reads. The data hold 750,000 to 950,000 distinct CDR3 sequences, with roughly 28% observed a single time. The sample was also linked to a second study, of T cells of mothers and their children.

The sequencing input was blood. All receptors derive from a woman between 40 and 50 years old in good health.

V is TRBV19 and J is TRBJ2-4; D assignment may be TRBD1 or TRBD2 (5 bases each). The assigned J gene may be wrong: the sequence end matches TRBJ2-7 better. This CDR3 contains 13 residues. Germline CDR1 reads LNHDA; CDR2 reads SQIVND (reference sequence). The chain's CDR3 is CASSRGFPYEQYF. The CDR3 DNA reads TGTGCCAGTAGTAGGGGGTTCCCCTACGAGCAGTACTTC.

This clonotype occurred many times. The chain has TRBV20-1 and TRBJ2-3, with 10 bases aligning to TRBD2. The CDR3 spans 14 residues. From germline, CDR1 is DFQATT and CDR2 SNEGSKA (reference sequence). Losses at the gene ends were 7 bases for V and 4 bases for J; bases not matched to a gene: 8. The CDR3 region has the DNA TGCAGTGTTAAGCGGGGGGGCGATGCAGATACGCAGTATTTT. It codes for CSVKRGGDADTQYF.

The V call is TRBV20-1, the J call TRBJ1-4; 7 positions match TRBD1. Trimming at V came to 2 bases and at J to 8 bases, leaving 8 bases not matched to a gene. The CDR3 totals 14 residues. Germline V gene lookup returns CDR1 DFQATT and CDR2 SNEGSKA (reference sequence). CDR3 residues: CSARRQGDREKLFF. The CDR3 coding sequence is TGCAGTGCTAGACGACAGGGCGATCGAGAAAAACTGTTTTTT.

This clonotype was observed many times. V is TRBV7-2 and J is TRBJ2-1, with 8 bases matching TRBD2. The CDR3 loop spans 15 amino acids. Germline lookup yields CDR1 SGHTA and CDR2 FQGNSA. The V gene end was trimmed by 2 bases and the J gene end by 4 bases; junction bases not matched to a gene: 4. CDR3 region: CASSLTGGPYNEQFF. CDR3 in DNA: TGTGCCAGCAGCTTAACGGGGGGGCCATACAATGAGCAGTTCTTC.

The CDR3 is CASSHGQGADTQYF. The CDR3 region has the DNA TGTGCCAGCAGCCATGGACAGGGCGCAGATACGCAGTATTTT. V gene TRBV4-2 combines with J gene TRBJ2-3; 8 nucleotides align to TRBD1. Germline V gives CDR1 LGHNA, CDR2 YNFKEQ. The CDR3 has 14 amino acids. The V segment lost 3 bases and the J segment 4 bases; nucleotides outside the gene matches: 3.

V and J are TRBV7-3 and TRBJ1-6; D possibly corresponds to TRBD1 (6 bases). CDR1 and CDR2 from the germline V gene are SGHTA and FQGTGA. V lost 4 bases and J lost 7, with 14 bases in between. This CDR3 comprises 15 residues. The CDR3 loop is CASSSNGGTNSPLHF. The CDR3 DNA follows: TGTGCCAGCAGCTCAAACGGGGGGACAAATTCACCCCTCCACTTT.

In its sample, this clonotype was seen once. The chain employs TRBV27 and TRBJ2-1; no clear D gene. Germline loops: CDR1 MNHEY, CDR2 SMNVEV (reference sequence). This CDR3 contains 17 residues. The V end was cut by 3 bases, the J end by 7 bases, with 22 bases between. CDR3 region: CASSFLTVQPRPNEQFF. The CDR3 region has the DNA TGTGCCAGCAGTTTCCTGACGGTCCAGCCCAGACCTAATGAGCAGTTCTTC.

This clonotype was counted ten times or more. The chain employs TRBV12-3 or TRBV12-4 and TRBJ1-6; D perhaps matches TRBD1 (5 bases). The CDR3 spans 15 residues. V lost 1 base and J 9 bases, leaving 13 bases between the germline ends. CDR3 in DNA: TGTGCCAGCAGTTTAGTCAGCGGGGCGTTTTCACCCCTCCACTTT. Protein: CASSLVSGAFSPLHF.

This clonotype was counted a few times. The chain links TRBV2 to TRBJ2-4; D uncertain. Trimming stripped 2 bases from V and 1 base from J, with 9 bases between. Germline assignment: CDR1 SNHLY and CDR2 FYNNEI. The CDR3 sequence is 15 residues long. CDR3 in amino acids: CASSEYPTAKNIQYF. The CDR3 DNA reads TGTGCCAGCAGTGAATATCCGACGGCCAAAAACATTCAGTACTTC.

The chain has TRBV29-1 and TRBJ1-1, with unresolved D. The CDR3 sequence is 13 residues long. Per the germline V gene, CDR1 is SQVTM and CDR2 is ANQGSEA. The V gene lost 7 bases and the J gene lost 0 bases, with 12 bases spanning the gap. The CDR3 reads CSAAGIMNTEAFF. The CDR3 nucleotides are TGCAGCGCGGCAGGTATTATGAACACTGAAGCTTTCTTT. Full variable domain (outside the CDR3, taken from reference TRBV29-1 and TRBJ1-1): SAVISQKPSRDICQRGTSLTIQCQVDSQVTMMFWYRQQPGQSLTLIATANQGSEATYESGFVIDKFPISRPNLTFSTLTVSNMSPEDSSIYLCSAAGIMNTEAFFGQGTRLTVV.

The V and J genes are TRBV28 and TRBJ2-7; tentative D call: TRBD1 (6 bases). V lost 6 bases to trimming and J lost 2 bases, with 11 bases between them. The CDR3 length is 13 residues. Looked up from germline, CDR1 is MDHEN and CDR2 is SYDVKM. The CDR3 DNA follows: TGTGCCAGCAGAATGGGGACAACCTACGAGCAGTACTTC. Its protein is CASRMGTTYEQYF.

Details on this clonotype: Being one base from a much bigger clone, this may be a read error. V gene TRBV7-2 combines with J gene TRBJ2-7; TRBD2 matches at 16 bases. The CDR3 is made up of 16 amino acids. V lost 5 bases and J lost 6; bases outside the gene matches: 7. From germline, CDR1 is SGHTA and CDR2 FQGNSA. The CDR3 bases are TGTGCCAGCAGCCTGGGACTAGCGGGGGGGGGCTGCGAGCAGTACTTC. This gives the protein CASSLGLAGGGCEQYF.

The chain joins TRBV7-8 to TRBJ2-1, with D perhaps TRBD1 or TRBD2 (5 bases each). CDR3 length: 13 residues. V lost 1 base and J lost 12, with 13 bases in between. CDR1 and CDR2 from the germline V gene are SGHVS and FQNEAQ. This CDR3 reads CASSLDLGVGQFF. The DNA for the CDR3 is TGTGCCAGCAGCTTAGACTTGGGGGTCGGGCAGTTCTTC.

This chain joins TRBV27 and TRBJ1-1; D not resolved. Trimming took 5 bases from V and 0 from J, leaving 13 bases between them. Germline CDR1 reads MNHEY; CDR2 reads SMNVEV (reference sequence). The CDR3 sequence is 15 residues long. CDR3 residues: CASSPNSFMNTEAFF. DNA for the CDR3: TGTGCCAGCAGTCCAAACTCCTTCATGAACACTGAAGCTTTCTTT.

The chain couples TRBV7-2 to TRBJ2-1; the D is unclear. Germline values: CDR1 SGHTA, CDR2 FQGNSA. Trimming removed 3 bases from V and 12 bases from J, with 9 bases in between. The CDR3 is made up of 11 amino acids. The CDR3 DNA is TGTGCCAGCAGCTTCCTAGGGCCGCAGTTCTTC. Translated, it gives CASSFLGPQFF.